This TCR beta chain was profiled in a study of OX40 agonist ivuxolimab in advanced cancers. Here immunoSEQ multiplex PCR was the method, and the copy in TCRdb shows in-frame clones only, minus some. Among about 110,000 clones listed, approximately 89% were seen once. The sample in question was CD4+ or CD8+ T cells sorted from blood, obtained in a trial of the OX40 agonist ivuxolimab. The receptor was derived from an adult with an advanced solid tumor such as melanoma, head and neck, liver or kidney cancer.

This CDR3 reads CASNIGSYNSPLHF. In nucleotides, the CDR3 is TGTGCCAGTAACATCGGGTCTTATAATTCACCCCTCCACTTT. The genes are TRBV19 and TRBJ1-6; D is unresolved. CDR1 is LNHDA, CDR2 SQIVND, per germline (reference sequence). This CDR3 region has 14 residues. V was cut by 7 bases and J by 4 bases, with 11 bases left in between.